These 5 T cell receptor beta chains came from one sample sequenced in a study of T cell responses to AZD1222 COVID-19 vaccine (dated by TCRdb to 2020 to 2023). The meaning of the sample's time point label: baseline before first vaccination. Library creation used the immunoSEQ multiplex PCR assay. This is the immuneACCESS table as TCRdb keeps it, with only in-frame sequences that have V and J called. A part of the clones is gone; compared with another copy, unresolved V genes explain less than half, and the rest is unexplained. This sample lists about 100,000 clones; 85% to 90% were detected once. Less than 3.5% of the sample lies in the top ten. Sample: peripheral blood, taken on day 0 of AZD1222 vaccination. The receptors come from an adult in good health.

This chain uses TRBV10-2 with TRBJ1-1; no definite D call. CDR1 is WSHSY, CDR2 SAAADI, per germline. The germline V and J ends were trimmed by 2 bases and 0 bases, with 7 bases remaining between them. There are 14 residues in the CDR3. CDR3 DNA: TGCGCCAGCAGTGAGGTTCGCCTGAACACTGAAGCTTTCTTT. Protein product: CASSEVRLNTEAFF.

The chain combines TRBV19 with TRBJ2-7, with D perhaps TRBD1 or TRBD2 (5 bases each). There are 14 residues in the CDR3. Looked up from germline, CDR1 is LNHDA and CDR2 is SQIVND (reference sequence). Trimming shortened V by 9 bases and J by 3 bases, and 18 bases separated the two germline ends. The CDR3 coding sequence is TGTGCCAGCGCTACCCGGGACCGGATCTACGAGCAGTACTTC. Translation: CASATRDRIYEQYF. Drawing the rest from reference TRBV19 and TRBJ2-7, the complete variable domain is DGGITQSPKYLFRKEGQNVTLSCEQNLNHDAMYWYRQDPGQGLRLIYYSQIVNDFQKGDIAEGYSVSREKKESFPLTVTSAQKNPTAFYLCASATRDRIYEQYFGPGTRLTVT.

The V and J genes are TRBV19 and TRBJ2-6; TRBD1 agrees at 7 bases. The CDR3 has 15 amino acids. J was trimmed by 1 base and V by 6 bases; bases with no gene match: 3. CDR1 LNHDA and CDR2 SQIVND come from the germline V gene (reference sequence). In DNA, the CDR3 is TGTGCCAGTAGGACACAGGGGTCTGGGGCCAACGTCCTGACTTTC. Translation: CASRTQGSGANVLTF. The full variable domain, with the rest looked up from reference TRBV19 and TRBJ2-6, is DGGITQSPKYLFRKEGQNVTLSCEQNLNHDAMYWYRQDPGQGLRLIYYSQIVNDFQKGDIAEGYSVSREKKESFPLTVTSAQKNPTAFYLCASRTQGSGANVLTFGAGSRLTVL.

The rearrangement joins TRBV5-8 to TRBJ1-2, with D uncertain. Germline loops: CDR1 SGHTS, CDR2 YDEGEE. V was shortened by 1 base and J by 0 bases, with 4 bases between the two germline ends. This CDR3 is built from 13 residues. Here the CDR3 DNA reads TGTGCCAGCAGCTTGTTAGCTAACTATGGCTACACCTTC. This encodes CASSLLANYGYTF. The complete variable domain, with remaining parts taken from reference TRBV5-8 and TRBJ1-2, reads EAGVTQSPTHLIKTRGQQATLRCSPISGHTSVYWYQQALGLGLQFLLWYDEGEERNRGNFPPRFSGRQFPNYSSELNVNALELEDSALYLCASSLLANYGYTFGSGTRLTVV.

This chain links TRBV3-1 (or the pseudogene TRBV3-2) with TRBJ2-5; TRBD1 might be the D (5 bases). The germline gives CDR1 LGHDT, CDR2 YNNKEL (reference sequence). Trimming cost V 1 base and J 5 bases, with 8 bases left between them. This CDR3 spans 13 amino acids. CDR3 DNA: TGTGCCAGCAGCCAAGCAGGGTCGGAGACCCAGTACTTC. It codes for CASSQAGSETQYF.